This T cell receptor (beta chain) emerged from a study of CD8+CD57+ T cells in acquired aplastic anemia. From germline, CDR1 is SNHLY and CDR2 FYNNEI. This CDR3 is 12 amino acids long. Many counts were recorded for this clonotype. One junction end disagrees with the germline gene, perhaps due to a read error. CDR3 and TCR beta VDJ profiling relied on a genomic DNA template. MiXCR, run by TCRdb on the reads, gives a single entry per CDR3 protein. The sample holds about 180,000 distinct CDR3 sequences, under 55% seen once. Those patients picked for sequencing had displayed CD8+CD57+ cell expansion on flow cytometry.

The source is a human donor with aplastic anemia. The genes are TRBV2 and TRBJ2-1; unclear D gene. Sequenced: sorted CD4+, CD8+, or CD8+CD57+ T cells (not recorded which) from PBMCs. The CDR3 here is CAGSSEYNEQFF. In nucleotides, the CDR3 is TGTGCCGGCAGTTCAGAATACAATGAGCAGTTCTTC.